This paragraph covers one T cell receptor beta chain sequence. This CDR3 has 13 residues. Per the germline V gene, CDR1 is SGHRS and CDR2 is YFSETQ. V was pared by 7 bases and J by 4 bases, with 14 bases between. TCRdb used MiXCR to reprocess the 5' RACE reads, holding one entry per CDR3 protein. The sample has some 6,300 distinct CDR3 sequences, 50% seen once. The sample taken for sequencing was naive CD4+ T cells sorted from a lymph node. The subset was: naive CD4+ T cells, CD4+CD45RA+CD25-. The chain couples TRBV5-1 to TRBJ1-1; D is ambiguous. The source is a female donor with breast cancer. The CDR3 DNA follows: TGCGCCAGCGGTGGGAACGGAGGCACTGAAGCTTTCTTT. It yields the protein CASGGNGGTEAFF.